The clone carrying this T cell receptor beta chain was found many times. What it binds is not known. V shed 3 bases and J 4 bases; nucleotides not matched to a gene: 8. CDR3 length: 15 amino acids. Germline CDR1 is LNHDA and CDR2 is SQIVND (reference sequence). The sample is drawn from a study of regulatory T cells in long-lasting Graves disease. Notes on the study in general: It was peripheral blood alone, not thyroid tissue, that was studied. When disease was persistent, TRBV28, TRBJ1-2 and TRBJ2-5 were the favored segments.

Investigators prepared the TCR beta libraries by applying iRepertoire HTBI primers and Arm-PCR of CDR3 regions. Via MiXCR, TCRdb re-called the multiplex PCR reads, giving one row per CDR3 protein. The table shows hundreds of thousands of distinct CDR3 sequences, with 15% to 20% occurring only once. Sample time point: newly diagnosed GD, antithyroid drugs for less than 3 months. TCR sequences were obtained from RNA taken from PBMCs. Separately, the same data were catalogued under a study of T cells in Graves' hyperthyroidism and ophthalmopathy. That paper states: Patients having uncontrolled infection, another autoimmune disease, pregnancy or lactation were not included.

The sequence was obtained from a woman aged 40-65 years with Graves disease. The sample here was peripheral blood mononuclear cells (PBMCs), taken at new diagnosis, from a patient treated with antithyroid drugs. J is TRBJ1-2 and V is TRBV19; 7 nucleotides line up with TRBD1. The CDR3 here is CASSIGADRVYGYTF. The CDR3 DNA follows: TGTGCCAGTAGTATTGGTGCCGACAGGGTCTATGGCTACACCTTC.